Presented here are 5 T cell receptor beta chains from one specimen sequenced in a study of shared clonotypes between healthy human individuals. Clones were sequenced by immunoSEQ multiplex PCR, and TCRdb holds only the in-frame ones, with some missing. The repertoire holds 950,000 to 1,100,000 clones, with about 77% as singletons. Sample: memory CD4+ T cells sorted from blood. Documented subset: CD45RA-negative fraction. All receptors derive from a young man in good health.

This chain links TRBV28 with TRBJ2-7; a weak D match, TRBD1 (7 bases). Germline values: CDR1 MDHEN, CDR2 SYDVKM. With 7 bases removed from V and 9 bases from J, the gap between germline ends came to 19 bases. This CDR3 is 13 amino acids long. This chain's CDR3 is CASTPGGGALQYF. As DNA, the CDR3 is TGTGCCAGCACCCCCGGAGGGGGCGCGTTGCAGTACTTC.

The chain recombines TRBV7-3 with TRBJ2-1; 9 nucleotides agree with TRBD2. V dropped 2 bases and J dropped 9; count of bases not matched to a gene: 5. Germline V gene lookup returns CDR1 SGHTA and CDR2 FQGTGA. CDR3 length equals 14 residues. CDR3 DNA sequence: TGTGCCAGCAGCTTACAGGGTAGCGGGGGTGAGCAGTTCTTC. Protein product: CASSLQGSGGEQFF.

This clone was seen once. The chain couples TRBV4-1 to TRBJ2-7; D not resolved. This CDR3 spans 14 amino acids. V gave up 3 bases and J gave up 3 bases, with 12 bases separating them. Germline assignment: CDR1 MGHRA and CDR2 YSYEKL. CDR3 amino acids: CASSHLGRNYEQYF. As DNA, the CDR3 is TGCGCCAGCAGCCACCTAGGACGGAACTACGAGCAGTACTTC.

The V call is TRBV7-9, the J call TRBJ2-5, with 7 positions matching TRBD2. The CDR3 consists of 15 residues. V trimming: 5 bases; J trimming: 6 bases; junction bases outside the gene matches: 12. Germline values: CDR1 SEHNR, CDR2 FQNEAQ (reference sequence). The CDR3 sequence: CASSPLSGGGQTQYF. CDR3 sequence (DNA): TGTGCCAGCAGCCCCCTTTCGGGCGGGGGACAGACCCAGTACTTC.

The rearrangement joins TRBV6-5 to TRBJ2-1; D is uncertain. The CDR3 totals 15 residues. Per germline, CDR1 MNHEY and CDR2 SVGAGI. V lost 5 bases to trimming and J lost 2 bases, with 13 bases between them. CDR3 sequence reads: CASSPQNPAYNEQFF. CDR3 DNA: TGTGCCAGCAGTCCCCAAAACCCCGCCTACAATGAGCAGTTCTTC.